This TCR beta chain is drawn from a study of shared clonotypes between healthy human individuals (dated by TCRdb to 2018 to 2021). For the study in its entirety: A few men and a couple of women, aged 18 to 49 years, made up the cohort. For each donor, CD4 naive and CD4 memory were each run on three plates, CD8 naive on two plates, and CD8 memory on one plate. Blood TCR repertoires of about 5 healthy adults were deeply sequenced to estimate repertoire size and the extent of clonotype sharing between individuals. To increase sequencing depth and limit assay-specific biases, TCR repertoire library preparation and sequencing were carried out by different laboratories using diverse techniques. Leukapheresis yielded between about 0.94 and 9 billion PBMCs per donor. Beyond this particular receptor, the publication reports: Sampling was restricted to blood, and TCR repertoires in tissues likely differ from the TCR repertoires found in blood. Compared with non-shared clonotypes, the clonotypes found in all four sorted-subset donors had higher generation probabilities. Estimated clonotype richness was generally larger for naive than for memory subsets. Pairwise subsampling indicated that sequencing depth was expected to affect the degree of clonotype sharing among donors. The small number of donors limited the genetic and exposure-history diversity represented. Rarefaction of sorted-subset datasets indicated incomplete sequencing despite the large sequencing depth. Around 5% of naive CD4, 3.5% of naive CD8, approximately 2% of memory CD4, and less than 0.45% of memory CD8 clonotypes were shared across a few donors.

Comments on this clone: There is no known antigen for this receptor. Base qualities are not provided; no much larger clone lies one nucleotide away.

Healthy HIV-negative adults with no recently reported acute infections or vaccinations were included as donors. Only Caucasian adults living in Nashville, Tennessee, USA were represented among the donors. CD4+ T cells were enriched by magnetic negative selection; naive cells were then positively selected on CD45RA, and the negative fraction formed the memory subset. Blood was collected by leukapheresis, and PBMCs were isolated by Ficoll-Histopaque density gradient centrifugation and then cryopreserved in liquid nitrogen vapor phase. Analytical flow cytometry was used to check the purity and quantity of each magnetically sorted T cell population. Genomic DNA was isolated from each sorted fraction and quantified by UV absorbance on a Nanodrop 2000c. Using the deep immunoSEQ assay, multiplex PCR amplified TCR CDR3 regions from genomic DNA. Genomic DNA extracted from each cell subset was distributed evenly over all wells of several immunoSEQ 96-well plates, and each plate served as one replicate. Each replicate PCR for sorted subsets received 150 to 250 ng genomic DNA, equal to tens of thousands of T cell genomes. Purified libraries were quantified with a Qubit 3.0 fluorometer, sized on a Bioanalyzer 2100, and re-quantified with the KAPA Library Quantification kit. Every immunoSEQ 96-well plate was sequenced on a dedicated single-read 150-cycle Illumina NextSeq 550 flow cell. In the original analysis: Because the immunoSEQ output included only junctional sequences and no quality scores, the filtering could not be the same as the filtering used for full-length reads. To assign V/J genes and CDR3, sequences were annotated against IMGT germline references using PyIR, a Python wrapper for IgBLAST v1.9. Any read was removed if the V/J assignment was weak (E-value above 1e-6), the CDR3 was missing, or the read contained stop codons, out-of-frame junctions, or ambiguous translated residues. A V3J clonotype was defined by an identical inferred V gene, J gene, and CDR3 amino acid sequence. Percentage overlap between repertoires was calculated by dividing the number of shared unique clonotypes by the size of the smaller repertoire. Three approaches were used to assess repertoire richness: RTK rarefaction, the Chao1 estimator, and Recon v2.1 estimates of unobserved clonotypes. Generation probabilities for all TCRbeta clonotypes obtained by the gDNA method from several donors were computed using OLGA. TCRdb provides this immuneACCESS table in a form limited to in-frame rearrangements. Some clones are lacking; in checked studies, under half of them reflect an unresolved V gene, and why the rest are absent is not known. V and J calls and clone size are copied from that table; D and trimming were computed from the DNA. Counted in this sample were roughly 2.5 million clones; around nine tenths of them appeared once. The ten largest account for about 0.13% of the sample.

This sequence was found in a man aged 18 to 29 in good health. Sequencing was performed on naive CD4+ T cells sorted from blood. The cell subset or site label corresponds to: CD45RA+ positively selected.

The DNA is as follows: TGCGCCAGCAGCTTGAATTTACAGGGGGCGCGAGGCTACACCTTC. It translates to CASSLNLQGARGYTF. This chain joins TRBV5-1 to TRBJ1-2; 9 bases in the middle match TRBD1. From cysteine to phenylalanine, the CDR3 is 15 amino acids long. The DNA shown is the 45-base CDR3, in frame from base 1. Trimming removed 1 base from V and 8 bases from J; the gene matches leave 9 bases unexplained. The germline V gene sets CDR1 to SGHRS and CDR2 to YFSETQ.